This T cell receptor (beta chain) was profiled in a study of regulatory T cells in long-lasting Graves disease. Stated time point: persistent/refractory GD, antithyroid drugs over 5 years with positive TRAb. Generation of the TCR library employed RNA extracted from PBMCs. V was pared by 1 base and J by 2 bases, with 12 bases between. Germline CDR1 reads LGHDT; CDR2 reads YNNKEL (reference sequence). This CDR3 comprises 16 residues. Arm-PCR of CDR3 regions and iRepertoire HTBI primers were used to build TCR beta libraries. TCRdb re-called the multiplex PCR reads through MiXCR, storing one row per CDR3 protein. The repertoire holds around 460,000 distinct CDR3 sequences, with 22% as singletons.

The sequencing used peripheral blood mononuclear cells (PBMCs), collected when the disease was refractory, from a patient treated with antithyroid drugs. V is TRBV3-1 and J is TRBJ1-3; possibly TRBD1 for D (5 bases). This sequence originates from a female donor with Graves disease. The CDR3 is CASSQGSGTAGNTIYF. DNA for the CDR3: TGTGCCAGCAGCCAAGGGTCCGGGACGGCTGGAAACACCATATATTTT.